This T cell receptor beta chain was documented in a study of T cells in Graves' hyperthyroidism and ophthalmopathy. It was RNA transcripts that yielded the amplified TCR beta CDR3 regions. HTBI primers were the set used in a first-round RT-PCR of the TCR CDR3. Each CDR3 protein is one row after TCRdb ran MiXCR on the multiplex PCR reads. The sample gives around 600,000 distinct CDR3 sequences, approximately 15% of which show up once; roughly 6.9% is in the top ten. Many counts were recorded for this clonotype. Exclusions: uncontrolled infection, other autoimmune disease, pregnancy, lactation. The clonotype originates from a woman aged 18 to 35 with Graves' ophthalmopathy. Sample: blood.

This chain's CDR3 is CASSGGGSSYEQYF. The CDR3 DNA is TGTGCCAGCAGTGGCGGGGGGAGCTCCTACGAGCAGTACTTC. The chain carries TRBV18 and TRBJ2-7; 8 positions agree with TRBD2. The V gene end was trimmed by 8 bases and the J gene end by 0 bases; junction bases not matched to a gene: 6. The CDR3 has 14 amino acids. Germline values: CDR1 KGHSH, CDR2 LQKENI.